This T cell receptor beta chain was obtained from a study of T-cell reconstitution after alpha-beta-depleted transplantation in children. Construction of the TCRbeta library involved unique molecular identifiers. A single record per CDR3 protein comes from TCRdb applying MiXCR to the PCR reads. The sample records roughly 610,000 distinct CDR3 sequences, 10% to 13% being singletons. This TCR was sampled from a human donor who donated a stem cell graft to a child with acute myeloid leukemia. The sample was PBMCs from the stem cell graft donor, taken from the stem cell graft.

CDR3 nucleotides: TGCAGTGCTTCCGCTGGTGTTACGCAGTATTTT. Encoded protein: CSASAGVTQYF. V is TRBV20-1 and J is TRBJ2-3; D call uncertain. V was shortened by 5 bases and J by 8 bases, with 11 bases between the two germline ends. This CDR3 has 11 residues. Germline V gene sequence: CDR1 DFQATT, CDR2 SNEGSKA (reference sequence).